This T cell receptor beta chain was sequenced for a study of spatial heterogeneity in lung cancer. For the study at large: There were consistently more beta-chain sequences detected than alpha-chain sequences.

Study-level points and caveats: Counts that tracked tumor mutation counts were those of expanded intratumoral alpha and beta TCRs.

The time point was: sample taken at primary tumor resection. Whole RNA from tumor, nontumor lung or frozen PBMC was sequenced unsorted. This clonotype occurred many times. What it binds is unknown. With the library built for alpha chains, this beta chain is off target and its frequency is not meaningful. TCRdb reanalysed the 5' RACE reads using MiXCR and keeps one entry per CDR3 protein. The profile shows about 14,000 distinct CDR3 sequences, 4.7% of them singletons. This clonotype originated in a female donor with early-stage non-small cell lung cancer. Sequenced material: lung tumor tissue, taken at surgery.

CDR3 residues: CASSGDYEDTEAFF. The DNA for the CDR3 is TGTGCCAGCAGCGGGGATTATGAGGACACTGAAGCTTTCTTT. The chain uses TRBV9 and TRBJ1-1; no definite D call. V was trimmed by 3 bases and J by 3 bases, leaving 12 bases between them. The CDR3 has 14 amino acids. Germline lookup yields CDR1 SGDLS and CDR2 YYNGEE.